The following is a T cell receptor beta chain sequence with its context. The authors' processing: For nucleated cells, counts were estimated from reference gene primer amplification. Sequencing used immunoSEQ multiplex PCR; TCRdb keeps in-frame clones, though not all of them. D and trimming come from the DNA, and the V and J calls and clone size come from that table. This sample has 55,000 to 75,000 clones; just under 80% occur once, and the top ten carry 9% to 10%. This entry comes from a study of blood T cell repertoires in COVID-19. Study as a whole: Samples of COVID-19 (acute and convalescent) were obtained from the United States, Italy and Spain. PBMCs, B-cell-depleted T cells, or T cells were the source of the cDNA or gDNA that made up the material.

V lost 5 bases, J lost 2 bases, and 8 bases stayed unmatched. This CDR3 spans 16 amino acids. Germline V gene sequence: CDR1 LNHDA, CDR2 SQIVND (reference sequence). The receptor's source is a human donor in a cohort sampled during active COVID-19. Sequenced material: peripheral blood. The J gene is TRBJ2-2, the V gene TRBV19; 7 nucleotides match TRBD1. DNA of the CDR3: TGTGCCAGTAGTGTCCGGGGACAGAAAAACACCGGGGAGCTGTTTTTT. Protein product: CASSVRGQKNTGELFF.